The entry below describes one TCR beta chain. Antigen specificity is unknown. The table came from immunoSEQ multiplex PCR; TCRdb's copy has only in-frame clones and leaves some out. The sample shows roughly 110,000 clones, 90% to 95% of them seen only once. The data were taken from a study of brain T cells in children with intractable seizures. Whole-study findings and limits: Absence of clones before surgery may stem from lower sequencing depth.

Before surgery, patients took at least one anti-epileptic drug. CDR1 is SGHRS and CDR2 is YFSETQ in the germline V gene. The CDR3 extends over 16 amino acids. The ends were cut back, 3 bases at V and 4 bases at J, with 19 bases in the middle. Sample: peripheral blood, taken at surgery. The chain employs TRBV5-1 and TRBJ1-2; D might be TRBD1 (5 bases). The TCR sequence derives from a boy younger than two with hemimegalencephaly and intractable seizures. The CDR3 sequence is CASSSWKERGFYGYTF. DNA of the CDR3: TGCGCCAGCAGCTCTTGGAAAGAGCGGGGGTTCTATGGCTACACCTTC.